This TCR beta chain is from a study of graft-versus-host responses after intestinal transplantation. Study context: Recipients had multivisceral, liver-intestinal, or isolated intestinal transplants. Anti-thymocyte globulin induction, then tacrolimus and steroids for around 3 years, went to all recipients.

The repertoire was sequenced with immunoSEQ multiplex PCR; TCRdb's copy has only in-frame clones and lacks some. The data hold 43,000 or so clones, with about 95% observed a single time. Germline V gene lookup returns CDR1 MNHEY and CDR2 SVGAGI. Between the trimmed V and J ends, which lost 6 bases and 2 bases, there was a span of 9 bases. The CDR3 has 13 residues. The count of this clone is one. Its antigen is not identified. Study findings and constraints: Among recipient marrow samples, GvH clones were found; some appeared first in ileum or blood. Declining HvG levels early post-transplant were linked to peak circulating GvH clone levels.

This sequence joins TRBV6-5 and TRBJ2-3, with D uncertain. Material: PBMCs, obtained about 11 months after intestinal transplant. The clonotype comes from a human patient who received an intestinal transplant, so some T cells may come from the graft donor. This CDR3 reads CASRTEYTDTQYF. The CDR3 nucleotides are TGTGCCAGCAGAACAGAATACACAGATACGCAGTATTTT.